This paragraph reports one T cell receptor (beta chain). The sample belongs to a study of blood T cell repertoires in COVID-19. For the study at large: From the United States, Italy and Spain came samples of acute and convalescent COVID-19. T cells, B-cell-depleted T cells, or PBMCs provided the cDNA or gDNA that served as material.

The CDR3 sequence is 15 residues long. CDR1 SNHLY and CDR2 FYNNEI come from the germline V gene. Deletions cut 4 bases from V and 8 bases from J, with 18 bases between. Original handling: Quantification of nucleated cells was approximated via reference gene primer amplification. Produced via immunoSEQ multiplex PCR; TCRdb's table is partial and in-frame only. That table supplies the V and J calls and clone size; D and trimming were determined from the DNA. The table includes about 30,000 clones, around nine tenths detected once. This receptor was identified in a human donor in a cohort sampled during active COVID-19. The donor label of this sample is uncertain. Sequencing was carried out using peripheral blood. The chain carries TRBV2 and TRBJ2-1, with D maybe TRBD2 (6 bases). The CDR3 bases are TGTGCCAGCAGTGCCCTAGCGCAACCGCGGGATGAGCAGTTCTTC. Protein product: CASSALAQPRDEQFF.